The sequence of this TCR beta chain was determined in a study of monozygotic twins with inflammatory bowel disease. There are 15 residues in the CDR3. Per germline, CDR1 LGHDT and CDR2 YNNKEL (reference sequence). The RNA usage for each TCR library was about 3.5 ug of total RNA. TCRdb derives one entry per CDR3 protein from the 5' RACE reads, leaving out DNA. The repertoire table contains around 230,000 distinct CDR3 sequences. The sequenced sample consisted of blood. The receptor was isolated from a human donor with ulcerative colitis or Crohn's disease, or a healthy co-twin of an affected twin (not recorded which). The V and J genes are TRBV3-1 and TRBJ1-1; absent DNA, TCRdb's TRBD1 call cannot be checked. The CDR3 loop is CASSQRSRDSTEAFF.